This paragraph reports one T cell receptor beta chain. Its target is unknown. This sample was included in a study of T cells in localized non-small cell lung cancer. This CDR3 is 16 amino acids long. Germline V gene data show CDR1 as LGHNA and CDR2 as YNFKEQ. The V and J ends lost 5 bases and 0 bases respectively, with 14 bases between them. Study conclusions and caveats: Paired adjacent lung recovered a median roughly 50 of the top 100 tumor clones. Adjacent uninvolved lung had the highest clonality, suggesting focused antigen responses. An association was observed between higher blood T cell density and longer overall survival.

Clones were sequenced by immunoSEQ multiplex PCR, and TCRdb holds only the in-frame ones, with some missing. The table includes around 90,000 clones, around 80% detected once. The sequencing here drew on PBMCs, taken before any cancer treatment. The chain joins TRBV4-2 to TRBJ1-3; D call uncertain. The receptor was derived from a man aged 35 to 69 with stage II squamous cell lung carcinoma. In DNA form, the CDR3 reads TGTGCCAGCAGCTTCTGGGGAGGGAACTCTGGAAACACCATATATTTT. As protein: CASSFWGGNSGNTIYF.